A selection of T cell receptor beta chains follows, all from one sample in a study of B cell selection in AIRE deficiency. Profiled with immunoSEQ multiplex PCR; TCRdb holds only in-frame clones, not every one. The sample carries 20,000 to 25,000 clones, about 96% recorded once. The specimen was CD4+CD127+ conventional T cells sorted from PBMCs. The receptors originated from a human donor in good health. The CDR3 runs from the conserved cysteine through the conserved F or W. The D gene is left open where the match is weak.

j_gene: TRBJ2-5; v_gene: TRBV11-3; d_gene: TRBD1; CDR3aa: CASSSRQGAGETQYF
j_gene: TRBJ2-5; v_gene: TRBV11-3; d_gene: .; CDR3aa: CASSSGTWGETQYF
j_gene: TRBJ1-5; v_gene: TRBV18; d_gene: TRBD1; CDR3aa: CASSPGTGGPGGQPQHF
j_gene: TRBJ1-2; v_gene: TRBV6-5; d_gene: TRBD1; CDR3aa: CASSGTGAFNYGYTF
j_gene: TRBJ2-2; v_gene: TRBV5-6; d_gene: .; CDR3aa: CASSITNTGELFF
j_gene: TRBJ2-1; v_gene: TRBV6-5; d_gene: TRBD2; CDR3aa: CASTKTSTRDEQFF
j_gene: TRBJ1-2; v_gene: TRBV28; d_gene: .; CDR3aa: CASSVGDGYTF
j_gene: TRBJ1-6; v_gene: TRBV19; d_gene: .; CDR3aa: CATATRGSPLHF
j_gene: TRBJ2-7; v_gene: TRBV12-1; d_gene: .; CDR3aa: CASSFALLLSGRAGDHEQYF
j_gene: TRBJ1-1; v_gene: TRBV19; d_gene: .; CDR3aa: CASSIDPYGTEAFF
j_gene: TRBJ2-1; v_gene: TRBV4-2; d_gene: TRBD2; CDR3aa: CASSQDLLAGSYNEQFF
j_gene: TRBJ2-2; v_gene: TRBV4-1; d_gene: .; CDR3aa: CASSQEVGELFF
j_gene: TRBJ1-5; v_gene: TRBV18; d_gene: .; CDR3aa: CASSRTDGGFQPQHF
j_gene: TRBJ1-2; v_gene: TRBV6-1; d_gene: .; CDR3aa: CASSVGPEAGYTF
j_gene: TRBJ1-5; v_gene: TRBV6-1; d_gene: .; CDR3aa: CASSADLRTYQPQHF